The next 4 T cell receptor beta chains were all read from a single sample in a study of cytotoxic CD8 clonotypes in ibrutinib-treated CLL. Measured with immunoSEQ multiplex PCR; TCRdb has only the in-frame clones, and not every one. This sample has 35,000 to 55,000 clones, with 60% to 75% found just once. This specimen was PBMCs, taken after 12 months of ibrutinib treatment. The receptors shown here come from a human donor with chronic lymphocytic leukemia.

This clone occurred once. This rearrangement joins TRBV7-8 to TRBJ1-2, with D perhaps TRBD1 (6 bases). Germline loops: CDR1 SGHVS, CDR2 FQNEAQ. Deletions cut 5 bases from V and 4 bases from J, with 20 bases between. The CDR3 extends over 16 amino acids. The CDR3, as DNA: TGTGCCAGCAGCGCGAGCACAGGGCCGGGACGCTATGGCTACACCTTC. This sequence encodes CASSASTGPGRYGYTF.

The V call is TRBV18, the J call TRBJ2-3; no clear D. V shed 2 bases and J shed 3 bases, with 15 bases lying between them. The CDR3 runs 16 residues. Germline assignment: CDR1 KGHSH and CDR2 LQKENI. The CDR3: CASSPKPDLRTDTQYF. CDR3 nucleotide sequence: TGTGCCAGCTCACCAAAGCCCGACCTACGTACAGATACGCAGTATTTT.

This clone has a handful of counts. This sequence joins TRBV28 and TRBJ2-2, with 7 positions matching TRBD1. Looked up from germline, CDR1 is MDHEN and CDR2 is SYDVKM. V lost 3 bases and J lost 3; bases outside the gene matches: 4. This CDR3 spans 15 amino acids. CDR3 coding DNA: TGTGCCAGCAGTTTTCCGACAGGGTACACCGGGGAGCTGTTTTTT. Amino acids: CASSFPTGYTGELFF.

CDR3: CASKRGPQETQYF. The CDR3, as DNA: TGTGCCAGCAAGAGGGGGCCCCAAGAGACCCAGTACTTC. The chain couples TRBV6-6 to TRBJ2-5, with 7 bases lining up with TRBD1. J gave up 1 base and V 7 bases, and 3 bases lay outside the gene matches. The CDR3 runs 13 residues. From germline, CDR1 is MNHNY and CDR2 SVGAGI (reference sequence).